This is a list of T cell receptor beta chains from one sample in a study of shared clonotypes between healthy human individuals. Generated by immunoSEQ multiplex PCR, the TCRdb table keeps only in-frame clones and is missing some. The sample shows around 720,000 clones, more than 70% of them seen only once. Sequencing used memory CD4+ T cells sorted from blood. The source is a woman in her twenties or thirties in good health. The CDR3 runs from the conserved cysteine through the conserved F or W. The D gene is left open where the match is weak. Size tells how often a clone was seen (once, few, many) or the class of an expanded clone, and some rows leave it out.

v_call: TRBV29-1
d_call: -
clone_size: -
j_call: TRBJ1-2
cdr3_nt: TGCAGCGTGAGGGCCCCCCGAGTCCACTATGGCTACACCTTC
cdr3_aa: CSVRAPRVHYGYTF

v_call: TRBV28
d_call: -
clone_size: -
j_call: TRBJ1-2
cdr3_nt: TGTGCCAGCAGTTTAATGATCGGAGTGGGGGGAGCTAACTATGGCTACACCTTC
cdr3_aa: CASSLMIGVGGANYGYTF

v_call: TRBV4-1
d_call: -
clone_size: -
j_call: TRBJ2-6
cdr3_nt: TGCGCCAGCAGCACTCCAGGGGCGCGCGGGGCCAACGTCCTGACTTTC
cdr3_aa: CASSTPGARGANVLTF

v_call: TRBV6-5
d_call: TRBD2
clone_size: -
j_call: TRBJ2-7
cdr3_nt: TGTGCCAGCAGCTTAGCGGGAGGCACCTACGAGCAGTACTTC
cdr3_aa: CASSLAGGTYEQYF

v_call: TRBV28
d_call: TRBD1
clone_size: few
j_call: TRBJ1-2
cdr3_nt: TGTGCCAGCAGTTTACATGGGACAGTCTATGGCTACACCTTC
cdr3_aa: CASSLHGTVYGYTF

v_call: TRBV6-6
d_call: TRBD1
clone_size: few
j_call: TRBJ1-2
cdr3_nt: TGTGCCAGCAGGAACAAGGGGGCGGATAACTATGGCTACACCTTC
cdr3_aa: CASRNKGADNYGYTF

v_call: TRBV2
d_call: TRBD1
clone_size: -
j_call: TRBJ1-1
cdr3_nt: TGTGCCATCATCGACCCAGGGGGGTACACTGAAGCTTTCTTT
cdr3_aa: CAIIDPGGYTEAFF

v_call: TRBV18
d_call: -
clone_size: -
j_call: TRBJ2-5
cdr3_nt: TGTGCCAGCTCACCACCAGGGGTGGGGCAAGAGACCCAGTACTTC
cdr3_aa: CASSPPGVGQETQYF

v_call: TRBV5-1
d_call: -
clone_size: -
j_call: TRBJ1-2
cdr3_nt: TGCGCCAGCAGCTTGGACGGGCTACAGCATGGCTACACCTTC
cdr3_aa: CASSLDGLQHGYTF

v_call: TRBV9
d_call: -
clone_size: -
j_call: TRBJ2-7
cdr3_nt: TGTGCCAGCAGCCCTCGTCCCGGGACGCTCGGCGAGCAGTACTTC
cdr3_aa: CASSPRPGTLGEQYF

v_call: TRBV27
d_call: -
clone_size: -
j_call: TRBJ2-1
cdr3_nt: TGTGCCAGCAGCTTCGATGGGGCCTACAATGAGCAGTTCTTC
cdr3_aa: CASSFDGAYNEQFF

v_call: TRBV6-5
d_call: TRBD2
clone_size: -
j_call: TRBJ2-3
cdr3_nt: TGTGCCAGCAGACTAGCGTTTTCTAGCACAGATACGCAGTATTTT
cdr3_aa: CASRLAFSSTDTQYF

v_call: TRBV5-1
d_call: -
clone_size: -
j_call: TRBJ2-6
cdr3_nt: TGCGCCAGCAGCTTCGGCGGGTCCGGGGCCAACGTCCTGACTTTC
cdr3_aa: CASSFGGSGANVLTF

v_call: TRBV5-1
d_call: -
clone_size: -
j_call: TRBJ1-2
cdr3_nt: TGCGCCAGCAGCTTGGAAGTTTGGGGGGTTAATGGCTACACCTTC
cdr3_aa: CASSLEVWGVNGYTF

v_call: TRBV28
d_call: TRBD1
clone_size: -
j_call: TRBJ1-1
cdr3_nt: TGTGCCAGCAGCCGCACAGGGGTAGCGACTGAAGCTTTCTTT
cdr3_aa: CASSRTGVATEAFF

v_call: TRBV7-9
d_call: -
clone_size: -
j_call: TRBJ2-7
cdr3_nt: TGTGCCAGCACCAGAGACACTTCGGGCGACGAGCAGTACTTC
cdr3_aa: CASTRDTSGDEQYF

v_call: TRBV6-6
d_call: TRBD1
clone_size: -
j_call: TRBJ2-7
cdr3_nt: TGTGCCAGCAGCCCTAGCCGGGACAGGGAGGCCGAGCAGTACTTC
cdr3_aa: CASSPSRDREAEQYF

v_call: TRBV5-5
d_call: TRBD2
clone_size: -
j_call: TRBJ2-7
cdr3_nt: TGTGCCAGCAGCTTGGTGGCTAGCGGCTCCTACGAGCAGTACTTC
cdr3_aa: CASSLVASGSYEQYF

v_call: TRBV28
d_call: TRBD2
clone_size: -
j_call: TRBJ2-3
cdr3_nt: TGTGCCAGCAGTGGGACTGGACTAGCGGGAGGCACAGATACGCAGTATTTT
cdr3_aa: CASSGTGLAGGTDTQYF

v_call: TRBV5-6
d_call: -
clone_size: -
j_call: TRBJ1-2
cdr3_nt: TGTGCCAGCAGCCTGGCGGACTATGGCTACACCTTC
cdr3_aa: CASSLADYGYTF

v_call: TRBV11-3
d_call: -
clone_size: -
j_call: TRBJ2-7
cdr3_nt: TGTGCCAGCAGCTCGGACAGCTCCTACGAGCAGTACTTC
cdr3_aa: CASSSDSSYEQYF

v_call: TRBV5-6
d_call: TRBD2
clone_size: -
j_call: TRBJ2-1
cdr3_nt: TGTGCCAGCAGCCTACTAGCGGGAGCCCCACGGAATGAGCAGTTCTTC
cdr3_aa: CASSLLAGAPRNEQFF

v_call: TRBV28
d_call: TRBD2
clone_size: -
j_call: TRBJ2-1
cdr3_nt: TGTGCCAGCAGTCCCTTAGCGGGAGGGAAACCAAATGAGCAGTTCTTC
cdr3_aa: CASSPLAGGKPNEQFF

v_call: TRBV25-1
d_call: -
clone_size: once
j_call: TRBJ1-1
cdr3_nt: TGTGCCAGCAGGGGGGGCGGGAACACTGAAGCTTTCTTT
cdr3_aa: CASRGGGNTEAFF

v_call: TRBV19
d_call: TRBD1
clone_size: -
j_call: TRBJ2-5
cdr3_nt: TGTGCCAGTAGTCCGATATCCCGGACAGGGCGTCAACGGAACCAAGAGACCCAGTACTTC
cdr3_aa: CASSPISRTGRQRNQETQYF

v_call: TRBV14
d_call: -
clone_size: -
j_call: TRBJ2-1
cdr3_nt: TGTGCCAGCAGCCAAGACCACCAGGGGAGGACCTACAATGAGCAGTTCTTC
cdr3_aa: CASSQDHQGRTYNEQFF

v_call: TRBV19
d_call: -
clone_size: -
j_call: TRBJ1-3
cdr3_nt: TGTGCCAGTAGTGGGGGCGCACAGGTCGTCTCTGGAAACACCATATATTTT
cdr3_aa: CASSGGAQVVSGNTIYF

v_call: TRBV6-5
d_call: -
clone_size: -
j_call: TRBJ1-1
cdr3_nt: TGTGCCAGCAGACGAGTGAGCACTGAAGCTTTCTTT
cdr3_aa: CASRRVSTEAFF

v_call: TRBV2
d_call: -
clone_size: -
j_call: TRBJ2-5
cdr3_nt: TGTGCCACCTTAGAGGGGGGAAGGGGAGTCGAAGAGACCCAGTACTTC
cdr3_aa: CATLEGGRGVEETQYF

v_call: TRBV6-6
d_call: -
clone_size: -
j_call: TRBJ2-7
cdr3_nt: TGTGCCAGCAGCCAAACAGGGAGTGCCTACGAGCAGTACTTC
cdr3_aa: CASSQTGSAYEQYF

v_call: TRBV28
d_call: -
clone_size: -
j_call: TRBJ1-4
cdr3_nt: TGTGCCAGCAGTTCCTCCGGGACGAATGAAAAACTGTTTTTT
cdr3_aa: CASSSSGTNEKLFF

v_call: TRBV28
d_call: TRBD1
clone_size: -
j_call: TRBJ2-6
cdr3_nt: TGTGCCAGCAGCCCCCCCAGGGGGAAAGGGGCGTTCGCTGGGGCCAACGTCCTGACTTTC
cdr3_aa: CASSPPRGKGAFAGANVLTF

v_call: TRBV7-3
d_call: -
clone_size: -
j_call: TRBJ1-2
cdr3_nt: TGTGCCAGCAGCTTATCGGCAGGAGAATATGGCTACACCTTC
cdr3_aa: CASSLSAGEYGYTF

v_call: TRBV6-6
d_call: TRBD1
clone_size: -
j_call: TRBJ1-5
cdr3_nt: TGTGCCAGCAGTTACACCGGACAGGTCGGTCAGCCCCAGCATTTT
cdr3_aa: CASSYTGQVGQPQHF

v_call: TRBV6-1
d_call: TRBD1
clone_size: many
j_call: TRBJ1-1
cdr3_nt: TGTGCCAGCAGGGAACAGGGGATGAACACTGAAGCTTTCTTT
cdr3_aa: CASREQGMNTEAFF

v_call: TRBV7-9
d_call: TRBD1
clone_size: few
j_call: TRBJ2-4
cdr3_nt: TGTGCCAGCAGCCCCTGGACAGGGGGAGCCAAAAACATTCAGTACTTC
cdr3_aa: CASSPWTGGAKNIQYF

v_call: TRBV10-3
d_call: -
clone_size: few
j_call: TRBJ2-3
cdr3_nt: TGTGCCATCAGTGAGGGTCGGGAAGGGCAGTATTTT
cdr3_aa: CAISEGREGQYF

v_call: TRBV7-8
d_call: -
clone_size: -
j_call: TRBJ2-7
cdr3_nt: TGTGCCAGCAGCAAGACCGACAGTCGCGAGCAGTACTTC
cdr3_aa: CASSKTDSREQYF

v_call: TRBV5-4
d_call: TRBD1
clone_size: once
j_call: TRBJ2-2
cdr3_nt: TGTGCCAGCAGACCGATGGACAGGGGGCGCACCGGGGAGCTGTTTTTT
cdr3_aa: CASRPMDRGRTGELFF

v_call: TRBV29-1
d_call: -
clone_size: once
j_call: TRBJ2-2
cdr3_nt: TGCAGCGTTGAATATGGTCGATACACCGGGGAGCTGTTTTTT
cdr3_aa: CSVEYGRYTGELFF

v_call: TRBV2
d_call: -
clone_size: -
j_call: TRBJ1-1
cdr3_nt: TGTGCCAGCAGGGCCGGGGGGCTGGTGAACACTGAAGCTTTCTTT
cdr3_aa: CASRAGGLVNTEAFF

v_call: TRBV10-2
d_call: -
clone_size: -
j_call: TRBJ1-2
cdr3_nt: TGCGCCAGCAGTGAGGCTTGGGGACTGACCTATGGCTACACCTTC
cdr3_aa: CASSEAWGLTYGYTF

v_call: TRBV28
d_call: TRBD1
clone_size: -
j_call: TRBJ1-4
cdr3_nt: TGTGCCAGCAGTACGGACAGGGGGACAAATGAAAAACTGTTTTTT
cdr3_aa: CASSTDRGTNEKLFF

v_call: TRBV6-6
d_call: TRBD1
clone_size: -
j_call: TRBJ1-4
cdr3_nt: TGTGCCAGCACCCTGCAGGGGGTGTCTAATGAAAAACTGTTTTTT
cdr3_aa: CASTLQGVSNEKLFF

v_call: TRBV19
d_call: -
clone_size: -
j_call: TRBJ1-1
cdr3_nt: TGTGCCAGTGTGATGAACACTGAAGCTTTCTTT
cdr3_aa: CASVMNTEAFF

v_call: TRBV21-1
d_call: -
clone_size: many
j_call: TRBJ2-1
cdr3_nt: TGTGCCAAGGGAGAGCGGAACCGCAATGAGCAGTTCTTC
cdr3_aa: CAKGERNRNEQFF

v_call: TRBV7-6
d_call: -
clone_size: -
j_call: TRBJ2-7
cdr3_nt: TGTGCCAGCAGCTTAGGACCTTCGGACGGCCCCTACGAGCAGTACTTC
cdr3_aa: CASSLGPSDGPYEQYF

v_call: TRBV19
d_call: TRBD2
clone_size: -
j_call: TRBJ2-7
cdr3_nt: TGTGCCACCCGTAAGGAAGCGGGAGGGTTATACGAGCAGTACTTC
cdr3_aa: CATRKEAGGLYEQYF

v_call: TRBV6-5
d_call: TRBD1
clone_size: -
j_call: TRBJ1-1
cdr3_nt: TGTGCCAGCAGTCCCGGTGGCAGGGGGATCACTGAAGCTTTCTTT
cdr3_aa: CASSPGGRGITEAFF

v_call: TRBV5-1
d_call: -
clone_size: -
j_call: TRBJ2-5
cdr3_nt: TGCGCCAGCAGCTTGTATTACCAAGAGACCCAGTACTTC
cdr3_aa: CASSLYYQETQYF

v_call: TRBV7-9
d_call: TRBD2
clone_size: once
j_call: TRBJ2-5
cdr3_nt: TGTGCCAGCAGCTTATACGGGAGGGCCGGGGAGACCCAGTACTTC
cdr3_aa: CASSLYGRAGETQYF

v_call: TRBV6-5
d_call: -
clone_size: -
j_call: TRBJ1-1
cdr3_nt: TGTGCCAGCAGTCGCACTGGGGGGTCTGAAGCTTTCTTT
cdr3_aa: CASSRTGGSEAFF